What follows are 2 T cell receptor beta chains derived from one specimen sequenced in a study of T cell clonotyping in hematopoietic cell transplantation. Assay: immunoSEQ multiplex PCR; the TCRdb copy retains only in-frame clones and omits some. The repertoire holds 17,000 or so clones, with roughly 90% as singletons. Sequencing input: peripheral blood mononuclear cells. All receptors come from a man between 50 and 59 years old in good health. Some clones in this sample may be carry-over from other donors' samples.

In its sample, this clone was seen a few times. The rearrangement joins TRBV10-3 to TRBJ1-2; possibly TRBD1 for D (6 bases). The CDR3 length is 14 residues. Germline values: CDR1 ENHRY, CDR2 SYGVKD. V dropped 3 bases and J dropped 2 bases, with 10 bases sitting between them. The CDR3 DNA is TGTGCCATCAGTGATCCAGGGGTGAACTATGGCTACACCTTC. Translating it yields CAISDPGVNYGYTF.

Here the CDR3 reads CASSLRQGYGYTF. The CDR3 DNA is TGTGCCAGCAGCTTAAGGCAGGGCTATGGCTACACCTTC. V gene TRBV7-2 combines with J gene TRBJ1-2, with D tentatively TRBD1 (5 bases). The CDR3 consists of 13 residues. Germline-derived CDR1 and CDR2 are SGHTA and FQGNSA. V was clipped by 2 bases and J by 4 bases, with 8 bases between them. The entire variable domain, with the rest obtained from reference TRBV7-2 and TRBJ1-2, is as follows: GAGVSQSPSNKVTEKGKDVELRCDPISGHTALYWYRQSLGQGLEFLIYFQGNSAPDKSGLPSDRFSAERTGGSVSTLTIQRTQQEDSAVYLCASSLRQGYGYTFGSGTRLTVV.